One and the same sample provided the 10 T cell receptor beta chains below, sequenced in a study of blood T cell repertoires in COVID-19. Here immunoSEQ multiplex PCR was the method, and the copy in TCRdb shows in-frame clones only, minus some. The sample has hundreds of thousands of clones; 80% to 90% are singletons. What was sequenced was PBMCs or T cells enriched from blood (not recorded which). The origin of the receptors is a man aged 18 to 29 who had recovered from COVID-19.

The rearrangement joins TRBV3-1 (or the pseudogene TRBV3-2) to TRBJ2-5, with unresolved D. This CDR3 comprises 12 residues. V was cut by 1 base and J by 7 bases, with 7 bases left in between. The germline CDR1 and CDR2 sequences are LGHDT and YNNKEL (reference sequence). The CDR3 is CASSQAGGTQYF. Here the CDR3 DNA reads TGTGCCAGCAGCCAAGCGGGTGGGACCCAGTACTTC.

The chain has TRBV4-2 and TRBJ1-3; tentatively, D is TRBD1 (5 bases). CDR1 is LGHNA and CDR2 is YNFKEQ in the germline V gene. This CDR3 region has 15 residues. The V and J ends lost 6 bases and 0 bases respectively, with 12 bases between them. The CDR3 region has the DNA TGTGCCAGCAGGTCCCTGACAGACTCTGGAAACACCATATATTTT. This sequence encodes CASRSLTDSGNTIYF.

The rearrangement uses TRBV9 and TRBJ2-3; a possible D gene is TRBD2 (7 bases). The CDR3 is 16 amino acids. Per the germline V gene, CDR1 is SGDLS and CDR2 is YYNGEE. Trimming took 0 bases from V and 6 from J, leaving 17 bases between them. Here the CDR3 reads CASSVVGAGARDTQYF. The CDR3 nucleotides read TGTGCCAGCAGCGTAGTGGGGGCGGGAGCGAGGGATACGCAGTATTTT.

The gene calls are TRBV11-2 and TRBJ2-1; the match to TRBD1 covers 10 bases. J gave up 10 bases and V 6 bases, and 6 bases lay outside the gene matches. This CDR3 is 13 amino acids long. The germline gives CDR1 SGHAT, CDR2 FQNNGV. DNA of the CDR3: TGTGCCAGCAGGGAGACAGGGGGCCGCGAGCAGTTCTTC. Its protein product is CASRETGGREQFF.

The chain combines TRBV7-6 with TRBJ2-7, with 8 positions matching TRBD1. Germline CDR1 is SGHVS and CDR2 is FNYEAQ. The V gene end was trimmed by 5 bases and the J gene end by 3 bases; junction bases not matched to a gene: 12. The CDR3 contains 16 residues. This chain's CDR3 is CASSPRPFDRGYEQYF. CDR3 in DNA: TGTGCCAGCAGCCCCCGACCCTTCGACAGGGGCTACGAGCAGTACTTC.

V usage is TRBV7-9 and J usage is TRBJ1-2; 8 nucleotides match TRBD1. Germline lookup yields CDR1 SEHNR and CDR2 FQNEAQ (reference sequence). After removal of 2 bases from V and 8 bases from J, the junction contained 7 bases not matched to a gene. There are 14 residues in the CDR3. The CDR3 region has the DNA TGTGCCAGCAGCTTAAGGTCAGGGACAGGCGGCTACACCTTC. Amino acid sequence: CASSLRSGTGGYTF.

The V and J genes are TRBV28 and TRBJ1-1, with D perhaps TRBD1 (6 bases). Trimming stripped 6 bases from V and 5 bases from J, with 16 bases between. Germline loops: CDR1 MDHEN, CDR2 SYDVKM. The CDR3 is made up of 14 amino acids. This CDR3 reads CASREQGGRTEAFF. CDR3 sequence (DNA): TGTGCCAGCAGGGAACAGGGCGGGCGGACTGAAGCTTTCTTT.

This clone was seen once. The V gene is TRBV4-1, the J gene TRBJ2-7, with a weak D call TRBD1 (5 bases). Germline CDR1 reads MGHRA; CDR2 reads YSYEKL. This CDR3 has 13 residues. Trimming cost V 5 bases and J 7 bases, with 15 bases left between them. The DNA for the CDR3 is TGCGCCAGCAGCTTGGGGCTTTCTGGGGAGCAGTACTTC. Its protein product is CASSLGLSGEQYF.

The V and J genes are TRBV28 and TRBJ2-1, with 8 bases that match TRBD2. The ends lost 5 bases at V and 4 bases at J; junction bases unmatched: 19. Germline V CDR1 and CDR2: MDHEN, SYDVKM. CDR3 size: 19 residues. The CDR3 loop reads CASSGQGGREVRIYNEQFF. The CDR3 DNA is TGTGCCAGCAGTGGTCAAGGGGGGCGGGAGGTCCGAATTTACAATGAGCAGTTCTTC.

The chain uses TRBV6-5 and TRBJ1-1, with a possible D match to TRBD1 (6 bases). The CDR3 length is 12 residues. CDR1 is MNHEY, CDR2 SVGAGI, per germline. The germline V and J ends were trimmed by 8 bases and 4 bases, with 11 bases remaining between them. The CDR3 sequence: CASEKQGTEAFF. The CDR3 DNA follows: TGTGCCAGCGAAAAACAGGGCACTGAAGCTTTCTTT.